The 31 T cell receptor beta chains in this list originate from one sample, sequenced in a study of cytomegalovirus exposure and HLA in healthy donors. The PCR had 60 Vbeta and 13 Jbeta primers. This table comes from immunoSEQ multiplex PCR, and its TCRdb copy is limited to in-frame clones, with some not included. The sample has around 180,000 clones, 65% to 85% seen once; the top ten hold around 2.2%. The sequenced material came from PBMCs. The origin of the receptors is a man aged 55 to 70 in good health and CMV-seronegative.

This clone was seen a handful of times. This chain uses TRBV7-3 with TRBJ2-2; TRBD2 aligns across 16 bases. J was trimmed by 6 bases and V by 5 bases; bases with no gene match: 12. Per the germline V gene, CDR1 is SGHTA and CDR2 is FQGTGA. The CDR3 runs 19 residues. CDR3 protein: CASSPTGTSGRAGPGELFF. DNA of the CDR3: TGTGCCAGCAGCCCAACGGGGACTAGCGGGAGGGCCGGGCCCGGGGAGCTGTTTTTT. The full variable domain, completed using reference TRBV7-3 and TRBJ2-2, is GAGVSQTPSNKVTEKGKYVELRCDPISGHTALYWYRQSLGQGPEFLIYFQGTGAADDSGLPNDRFFAVRPEGSVSTLKIQRTERGDSAVYLCASSPTGTSGRAGPGELFFGEGSRLTVL.

CDR3 region: CASSLVGGRIGELFF. The DNA of the CDR3 is TGCGCCAGCAGCTTGGTCGGGGGGCGGATCGGGGAGCTGTTTTTT. V gene TRBV5-1 combines with J gene TRBJ2-2; D might be TRBD2 (7 bases). Trimming stripped 0 bases from V and 7 bases from J, with 13 bases between. There are 15 residues in the CDR3. Germline V gene sequence: CDR1 SGHRS, CDR2 YFSETQ. Combining the CDR3 with reference TRBV5-1 and TRBJ2-2 gives the whole variable domain KAGVTQTPRYLIKTRGQQVTLSCSPISGHRSVSWYQQTPGQGLQFLFEYFSETQRNKGNFPGRFSGRQFSNSRSEMNVSTLELGDSALYLCASSLVGGRIGELFFGEGSRLTVL.

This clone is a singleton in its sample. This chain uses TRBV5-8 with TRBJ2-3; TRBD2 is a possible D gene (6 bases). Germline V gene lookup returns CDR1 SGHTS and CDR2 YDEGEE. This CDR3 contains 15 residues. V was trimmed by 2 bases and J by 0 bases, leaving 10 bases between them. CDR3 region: CASSLSGSSTDTQYF. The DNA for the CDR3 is TGTGCCAGCAGCTTATCCGGGAGTAGCACAGATACGCAGTATTTT.

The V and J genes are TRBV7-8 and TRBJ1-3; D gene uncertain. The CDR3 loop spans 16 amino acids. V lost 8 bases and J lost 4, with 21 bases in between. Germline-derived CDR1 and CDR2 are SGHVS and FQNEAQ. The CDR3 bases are TGTGCCAGCGGGCTTTATGCGGGCTTAGTAGGAAACACCATATATTTT. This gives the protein CASGLYAGLVGNTIYF.

The CDR3 sequence: CASRDVGPYEQYF. In DNA, the CDR3 is TGTGCCAGCAGGGATGTGGGGCCCTACGAGCAGTACTTC. This chain connects TRBV28 to TRBJ2-7; D is perhaps TRBD1 (5 bases). The germline V and J ends were trimmed by 6 bases and 2 bases, with 11 bases remaining between them. The germline CDR1 and CDR2 sequences are MDHEN and SYDVKM. The CDR3 loop spans 13 amino acids.

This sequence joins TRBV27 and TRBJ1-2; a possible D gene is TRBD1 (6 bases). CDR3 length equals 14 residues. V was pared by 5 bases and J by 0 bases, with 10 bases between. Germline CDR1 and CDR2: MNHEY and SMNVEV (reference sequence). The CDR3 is CASSIQGANYGYTF. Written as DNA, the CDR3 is TGTGCCAGCAGTATACAGGGCGCTAACTATGGCTACACCTTC.

The CDR3 region is CASSRDRGNSYEQYF. CDR3 nucleotide sequence: TGTGCCAGCAGCCGGGACAGGGGAAACTCCTACGAGCAGTACTTC. This rearrangement joins TRBV7-8 to TRBJ2-7, with 10 bases matching TRBD1. The CDR3 is made up of 15 amino acids. Germline CDR1 reads SGHVS; CDR2 reads FQNEAQ. The ends lost 5 bases at V and 0 bases at J; junction bases unmatched: 4.

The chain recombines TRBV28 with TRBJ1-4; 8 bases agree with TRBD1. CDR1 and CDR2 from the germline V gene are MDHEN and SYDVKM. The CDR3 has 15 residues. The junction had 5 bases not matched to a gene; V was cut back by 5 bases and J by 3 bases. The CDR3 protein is CASSTQGAANEKLFF. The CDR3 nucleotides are TGTGCCAGCAGTACTCAGGGGGCGGCTAATGAAAAACTGTTTTTT.

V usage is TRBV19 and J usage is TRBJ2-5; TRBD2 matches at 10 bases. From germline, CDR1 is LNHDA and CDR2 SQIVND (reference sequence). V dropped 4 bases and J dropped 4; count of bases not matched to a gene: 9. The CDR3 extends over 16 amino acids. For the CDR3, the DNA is TGTGCCAGTAGTAGGACACCGGGACTAGCGTTAGAGACCCAGTACTTC. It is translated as CASSRTPGLALETQYF.

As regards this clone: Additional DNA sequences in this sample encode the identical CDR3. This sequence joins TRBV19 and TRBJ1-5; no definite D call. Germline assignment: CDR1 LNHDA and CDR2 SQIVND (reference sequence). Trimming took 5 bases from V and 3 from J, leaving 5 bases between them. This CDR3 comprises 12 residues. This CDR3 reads CASSGSNQPQHF. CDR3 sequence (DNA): TGTGCCAGTAGTGGCTCCAATCAGCCCCAGCATTTT.

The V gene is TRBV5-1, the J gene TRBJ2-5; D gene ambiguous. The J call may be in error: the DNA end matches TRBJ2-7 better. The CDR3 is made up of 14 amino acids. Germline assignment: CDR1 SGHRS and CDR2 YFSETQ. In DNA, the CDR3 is TGCGCCAGCAGTTTTGACGTAGCAGACTACGAGCAGTACTTC. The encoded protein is CASSFDVADYEQYF.

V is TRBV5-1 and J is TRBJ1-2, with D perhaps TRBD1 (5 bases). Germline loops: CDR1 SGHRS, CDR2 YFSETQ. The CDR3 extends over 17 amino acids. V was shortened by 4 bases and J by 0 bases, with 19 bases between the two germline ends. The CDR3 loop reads CASSPTGVGKANYGYTF. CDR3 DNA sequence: TGCGCCAGCAGCCCGACGGGGGTGGGGAAAGCTAACTATGGCTACACCTTC. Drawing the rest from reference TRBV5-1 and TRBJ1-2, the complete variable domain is KAGVTQTPRYLIKTRGQQVTLSCSPISGHRSVSWYQQTPGQGLQFLFEYFSETQRNKGNFPGRFSGRQFSNSRSEMNVSTLELGDSALYLCASSPTGVGKANYGYTFGSGTRLTVV.

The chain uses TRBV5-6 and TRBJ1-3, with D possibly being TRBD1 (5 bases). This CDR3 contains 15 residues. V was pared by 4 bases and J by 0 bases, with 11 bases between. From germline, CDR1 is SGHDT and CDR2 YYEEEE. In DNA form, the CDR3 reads TGTGCCAGCAGCATGGAGGGGTACTCTGGAAACACCATATATTTT. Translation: CASSMEGYSGNTIYF.

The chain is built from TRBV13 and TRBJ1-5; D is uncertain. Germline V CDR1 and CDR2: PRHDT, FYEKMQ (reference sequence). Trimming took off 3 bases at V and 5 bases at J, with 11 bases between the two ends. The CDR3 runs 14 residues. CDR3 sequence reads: CASSLGRGYQPQHF. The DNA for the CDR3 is TGTGCCAGCAGCTTGGGAAGAGGGTATCAGCCCCAGCATTTT.

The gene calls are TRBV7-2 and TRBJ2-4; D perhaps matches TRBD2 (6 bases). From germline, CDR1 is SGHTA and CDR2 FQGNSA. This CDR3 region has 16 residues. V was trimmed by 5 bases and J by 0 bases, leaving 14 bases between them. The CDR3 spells CASSRESGEAKNIQYF. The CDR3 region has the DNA TGTGCCAGCAGCCGGGAGAGCGGAGAAGCCAAAAACATTCAGTACTTC.

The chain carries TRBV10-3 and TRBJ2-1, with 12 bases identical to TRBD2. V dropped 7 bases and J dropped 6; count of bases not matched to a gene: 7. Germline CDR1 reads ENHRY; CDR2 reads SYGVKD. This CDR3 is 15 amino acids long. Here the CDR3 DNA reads TGTGCCATCACTCTACTAGCGGGAGGTGCCAATGAGCAGTTCTTC. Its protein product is CAITLLAGGANEQFF.

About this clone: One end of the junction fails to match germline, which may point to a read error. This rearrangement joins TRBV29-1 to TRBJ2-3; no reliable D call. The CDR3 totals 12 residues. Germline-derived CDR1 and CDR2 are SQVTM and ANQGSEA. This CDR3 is CSGKISIDTQYF. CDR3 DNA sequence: TGCAGCGGCAAAATTAGCATAGATACGCAGTATTTT.

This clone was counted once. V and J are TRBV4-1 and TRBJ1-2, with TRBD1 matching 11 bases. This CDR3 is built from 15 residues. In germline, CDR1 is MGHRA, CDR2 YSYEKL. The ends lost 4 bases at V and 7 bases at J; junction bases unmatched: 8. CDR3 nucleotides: TGCGCCAGCAGCCTACCGGGACAGGGGGAAAGTGGCTACACCTTC. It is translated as CASSLPGQGESGYTF.

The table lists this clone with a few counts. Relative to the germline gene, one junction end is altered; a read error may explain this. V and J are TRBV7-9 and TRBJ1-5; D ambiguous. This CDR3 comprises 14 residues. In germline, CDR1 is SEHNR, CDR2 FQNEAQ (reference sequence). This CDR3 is CASSLIDSNQPQNF. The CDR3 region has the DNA TGTGCCAGCAGCTTAATAGATAGCAATCAGCCCCAGAATTTT.

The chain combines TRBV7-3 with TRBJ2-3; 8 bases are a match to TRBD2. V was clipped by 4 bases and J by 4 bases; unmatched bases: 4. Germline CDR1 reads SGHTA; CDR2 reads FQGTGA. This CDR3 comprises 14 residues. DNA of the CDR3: TGTGCCAGCAGCTCTAAAGCGGGAGCAGATACGCAGTATTTT. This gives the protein CASSSKAGADTQYF.

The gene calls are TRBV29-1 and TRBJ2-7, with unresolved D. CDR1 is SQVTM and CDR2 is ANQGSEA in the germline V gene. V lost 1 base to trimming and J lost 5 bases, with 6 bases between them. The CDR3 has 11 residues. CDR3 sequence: CSVEGGHEQYF. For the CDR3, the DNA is TGCAGCGTTGAAGGAGGCCACGAGCAGTACTTC.

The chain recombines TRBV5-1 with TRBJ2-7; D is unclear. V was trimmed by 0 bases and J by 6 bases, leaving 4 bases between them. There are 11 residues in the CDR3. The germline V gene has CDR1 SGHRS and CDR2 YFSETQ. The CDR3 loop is CASSLELEQYF. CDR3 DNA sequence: TGCGCCAGCAGCTTGGAACTCGAGCAGTACTTC.

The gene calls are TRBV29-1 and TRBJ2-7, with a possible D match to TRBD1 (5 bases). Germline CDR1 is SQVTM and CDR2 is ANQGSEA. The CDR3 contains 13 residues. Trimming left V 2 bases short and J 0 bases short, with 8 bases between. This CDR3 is CSVENQGSYEQYF. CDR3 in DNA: TGCAGCGTTGAAAACCAGGGCTCCTACGAGCAGTACTTC.

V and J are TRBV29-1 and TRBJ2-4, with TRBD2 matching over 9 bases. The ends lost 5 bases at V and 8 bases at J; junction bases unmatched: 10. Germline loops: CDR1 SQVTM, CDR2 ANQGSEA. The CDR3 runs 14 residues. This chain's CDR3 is CSVCATSGRDIQYF. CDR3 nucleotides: TGCAGCGTTTGCGCGACTAGCGGAAGGGACATTCAGTACTTC.

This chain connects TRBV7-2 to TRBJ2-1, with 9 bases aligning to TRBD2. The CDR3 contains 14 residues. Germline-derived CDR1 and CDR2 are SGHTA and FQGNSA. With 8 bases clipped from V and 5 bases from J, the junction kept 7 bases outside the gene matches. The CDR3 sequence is CASEGLAGNNEQFF. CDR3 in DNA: TGTGCCAGCGAGGGGCTAGCGGGGAACAATGAGCAGTTCTTC.

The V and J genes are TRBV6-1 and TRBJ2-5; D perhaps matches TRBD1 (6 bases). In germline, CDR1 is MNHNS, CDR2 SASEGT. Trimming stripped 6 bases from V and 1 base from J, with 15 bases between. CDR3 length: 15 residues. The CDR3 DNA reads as TGTGCCAGCAGCGGACAGATTTTGGCCCAAGAGACCCAGTACTTC. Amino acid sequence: CASSGQILAQETQYF.

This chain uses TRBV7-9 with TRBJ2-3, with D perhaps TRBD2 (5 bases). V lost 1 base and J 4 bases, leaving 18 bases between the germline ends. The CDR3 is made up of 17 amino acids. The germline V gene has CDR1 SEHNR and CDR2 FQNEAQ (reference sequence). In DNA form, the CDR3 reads TGTGCCAGCAGCTTAGTCCTCGGGGAGACGGGCGCAGATACGCAGTATTTT. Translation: CASSLVLGETGADTQYF.

For the CDR3, the DNA is TGCAGCGTTGACAGTCTAGCGGGGGGCACAGATACGCAGTATTTT. As protein: CSVDSLAGGTDTQYF. This sequence joins TRBV29-1 and TRBJ2-3; TRBD2 agrees at 10 bases. Per germline, CDR1 SQVTM and CDR2 ANQGSEA. The CDR3 has 15 residues. Trimming cost V 3 bases and J 1 base; bases outside gene matches: 4.

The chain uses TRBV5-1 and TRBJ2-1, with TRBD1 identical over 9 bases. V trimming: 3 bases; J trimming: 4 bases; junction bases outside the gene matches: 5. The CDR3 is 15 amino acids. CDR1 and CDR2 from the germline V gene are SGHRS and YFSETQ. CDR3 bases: TGCGCCAGCAGCTCAGGACAGGGGAAGTACAATGAGCAGTTCTTC. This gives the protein CASSSGQGKYNEQFF.

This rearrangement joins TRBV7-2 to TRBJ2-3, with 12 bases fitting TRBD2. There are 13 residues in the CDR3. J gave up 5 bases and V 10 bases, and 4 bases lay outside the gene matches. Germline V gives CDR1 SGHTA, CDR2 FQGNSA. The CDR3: CAIASGRVDTQYF. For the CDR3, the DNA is TGTGCCATAGCTAGCGGGAGGGTAGATACGCAGTATTTT.

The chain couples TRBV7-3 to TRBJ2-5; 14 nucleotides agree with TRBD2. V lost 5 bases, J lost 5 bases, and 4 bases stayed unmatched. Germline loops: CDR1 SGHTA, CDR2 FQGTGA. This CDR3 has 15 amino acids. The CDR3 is CASSRGLAGGETQYF. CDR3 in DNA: TGTGCCAGCAGCCGCGGACTAGCGGGAGGCGAGACCCAGTACTTC.